This TCR beta chain is drawn from a study of T cells in Graves' hyperthyroidism and ophthalmopathy (dated by TCRdb to between 2019 and 2020). General notes on the study: Peripheral blood samples were taken at the time of initial diagnosis, prior to any treatment. To identify distinguishing TCR V-J signatures, a discovery cohort of roughly 100 patients was used, comprising fewer than 45 with Graves' ophthalmopathy and some 60 with stable Graves' hyperthyroidism. An independent validation cohort of around 19 hyperthyroidism patients and 15 or so patients who later progressed to ophthalmopathy tested prospective prediction of ophthalmopathy. For training and testing, the 100 or so patients in the discovery cohort were randomly divided in a 7:3 ratio. In six Graves' hyperthyroidism patients, the study also compared T-cell repertoires from thyroid tissue with T-cell repertoires from blood. Following sampling, methimazole starting at 30 mg daily was given to hyperthyroidism patients, and high-dose intravenous methylprednisolone was given to ophthalmopathy patients. The paper reports TCR Vbeta CDR3 sequencing of 135 peripheral blood samples: around 41 ophthalmopathy, roughly 80 hyperthyroidism and 17 progressor patients.

There are many counts of this clonotype. No cognate antigen has been identified for it. No base-level quality is on record; no much larger clone is a single base apart. Trimming takes 10 bases from V and 3 bases from J, and the germline ends sit 15 bases apart. CDR3 length: 13 amino acids, cysteine to phenylalanine. The kept DNA is CDR3 alone, 39 bases in frame from the first base. The CDR1 and CDR2 encoded by the germline V gene are LGHNT and FRNRAP. The TCR beta CDR3 regions were amplified from RNA transcripts. For the first round of RT-PCR on the TCR CDR3, the HTBI primer set was used together with the Qiagen OneStep RT-PCR kit. Libraries were constructed in a second round of multiplex PCR, after which size selection and purification were carried out. Libraries were sequenced paired-end with 100 bp reads on an Illumina HiSeq2000. In the original analysis: SOAPnuke was used to process the raw data, with reads discarded if the reads contained adapters or uncalled bases, had a mean Phred below 15, or lacked an exact constant-primer or identifier match. COPE v1.2.5 was used to merge the high-quality paired reads, and each unique nucleotide sequence was defined as a clonotype. MiTCR v1.1 was used to align clonotypes to the IMGT TRBV, TRBD and TRBJ reference segments. The analysis included only V-J combinations with a frequency above 0.0001, which together covered roughly 99% of the repertoires. A TCS score was defined as the ratio of F50 (clonal expansion) to E x V (chaos), with BLOSUM62-based TCRdist applied between CDR3 peptides within each V-J. Welch's t-statistics and random forest reduced roughly 530 V-J features to fewer than 15, which were used in a naive Bayes classifier (R e1071). TCRdb reanalyzed the raw reads on its own, using fastp at Q25 for trimming and MiXCR for clone calling, and kept in-frame beta chains. Every CDR3 protein is listed once, alongside the most common genes and DNA of its rows. These V and J calls are TCRdb output, not the study's own analysis. This sample is represented by approximately 490,000 distinct CDR3 sequences; roughly 22% of them were singletons. Around 50% of the sample lies in the top ten.

In the ophthalmopathy patients, disease was moderately to severely active, with a Clinical Activity Score of 3 or more, a NOSPECS grade of 4 or more, and a duration of less than 3 months. The study excluded patients with uncontrolled infections, other autoimmune diseases, pregnancy or lactation. Diagnoses were based on clinical symptoms, serum thyroxine and TRAb, thyroid ultrasound and orbital computed tomography. PBMCs were separated from approximately 10 ml of fresh peripheral blood using Ficoll-Paque density gradient centrifugation. Trizol reagent was used to extract total RNA, and RNA quality was then checked on an Agilent 2100 Bioanalyzer. Study-level results and caveats: Blood samples also contained most of the expanded thyroid clonotypes (frequency above 0.001), which suggests that blood repertoires may reflect thyroid immune responses. In validation, the model predicted progression to ophthalmopathy a median of roughly 6.1 months before onset, with around 70% sensitivity and roughly 79% specificity. Sample size was not statistically predetermined, and investigators were not blinded to group allocation. A 13 V-J signature model separated ophthalmopathy from stable hyperthyroidism, with about 88% sensitivity and roughly 81% specificity in cross-validation and 80%/75% in testing.

This clonotype was sampled from a woman in her seventies with Graves' ophthalmopathy. In this chain, TRBV12-5 is recombined with TRBJ1-1, with the D gene not confidently named. Sequencing was performed on blood. The base sequence is TGTGCTACCCGGACCCCAAGGGACACTGAAGCTTTCTTT. Its protein is CATRTPRDTEAFF.